This TCR beta chain is from a study of Ad26.COV2.S vaccination and SARS-CoV-2 variants. Whole-study findings and limits: Whether participants received vaccine or placebo, their non-spike TCR breadth was similar.

The treatment here: approximately 18 received Ad26.COV2.S at low or high dose, single or two shots; about five received placebo; per-sample allocation not given. The samples date from day 63 after the first vaccine or placebo injection. Worth noting for this clone: Its antigen is not known.

Looked up from germline, CDR1 is LGHDT and CDR2 is YNNKEL (reference sequence). The CDR3 is 19 amino acids. V was pared by 0 bases and J by 4 bases, with 24 bases between. The protocol was immunoSEQ multiplex PCR, while the TCRdb copy is restricted to in-frame clones and leaves out a portion. Of a few hundred thousand clones listed, 83% are singletons. The sequencing used peripheral blood, collected in a trial of Ad26.COV2.S vaccine versus placebo. The gene calls are TRBV3-1 (or the pseudogene TRBV3-2) and TRBJ2-5, with D perhaps TRBD1 (6 bases). This receptor was obtained from a person between 18 and 65 years old who received the Ad26.COV2.S COVID-19 vaccine or a placebo. The CDR3 sequence is CASSQDIRRRQGNSETQYF. The CDR3 DNA follows: TGTGCCAGCAGCCAAGATATCCGCCGACGGCAGGGGAATTCAGAGACCCAGTACTTC.